This passage covers 20 T cell receptor beta chains from one sample sequenced in a study of blood T cell repertoires in COVID-19. Repertoires were generated with immunoSEQ multiplex PCR, while TCRdb's copy carries only in-frame clones and drops some. The data contain approximately 190,000 clones, about 80% of them singletons. The sequencing sample was made of peripheral blood. The source of these receptors is an older woman with COVID-19, enrolled during active disease.

The chain has TRBV6-4 and TRBJ2-3, with a possible D match to TRBD2 (6 bases). Trimming pared 6 bases from V and 2 bases from J, leaving 18 bases between. CDR1 is MRHNA and CDR2 is SNTAGT in the germline V gene. The CDR3 runs 16 residues. CDR3 residues: CASRREGGPSTDTQYF. The CDR3 region has the DNA TGTGCCAGCAGACGCGAAGGAGGGCCTTCCACAGATACGCAGTATTTT.

The rearrangement joins TRBV18 to TRBJ1-4; tentatively, D is TRBD1 (6 bases). Germline values: CDR1 KGHSH, CDR2 LQKENI. Trimming left V 2 bases short and J 8 bases short, with 12 bases between. The CDR3 contains 14 residues. The CDR3: CASSPTGREEKLFF. CDR3 bases: TGTGCCAGCTCACCAACAGGGCGGGAGGAAAAACTGTTTTTT.

V usage is TRBV4-1 and J usage is TRBJ2-1; no clear D. The germline gives CDR1 MGHRA, CDR2 YSYEKL. This CDR3 is 16 amino acids long. Deletions cut 3 bases from V and 0 bases from J, with 12 bases between. CDR3 amino acids: CASSQVTPSSYNEQFF. DNA for the CDR3: TGCGCCAGCAGCCAGGTGACTCCCAGCTCCTACAATGAGCAGTTCTTC.

The chain has TRBV14 and TRBJ1-1, with D perhaps matching TRBD1 (5 bases). Germline V gives CDR1 SGHDN, CDR2 FVKESK. Between the trimmed V and J ends, which lost 1 base and 2 bases, there was a span of 5 bases. This CDR3 region has 13 residues. Here the CDR3 reads CASSQGTNTEAFF. As DNA, the CDR3 is TGTGCCAGCAGCCAAGGGACAAACACTGAAGCTTTCTTT.

This chain joins TRBV19 and TRBJ1-2; 12 nucleotides line up with TRBD1. The V gene's germline CDR1 is LNHDA and CDR2 SQIVND (reference sequence). Trimming at V came to 7 bases and at J to 8 bases, leaving 5 bases not matched to a gene. The CDR3 loop spans 13 amino acids. The CDR3 loop is CASTWDRGRGYTF. CDR3 nucleotide sequence: TGTGCCAGTACTTGGGACAGGGGGCGAGGCTACACCTTC. Combining the CDR3 with reference TRBV19 and TRBJ1-2 gives the whole variable domain DGGITQSPKYLFRKEGQNVTLSCEQNLNHDAMYWYRQDPGQGLRLIYYSQIVNDFQKGDIAEGYSVSREKKESFPLTVTSAQKNPTAFYLCASTWDRGRGYTFGSGTRLTVV.

This clone appeared many times. This rearrangement joins TRBV10-2 to TRBJ2-7, with TRBD2 matching over 7 bases. Germline V gene data show CDR1 as WSHSY and CDR2 as SAAADI. This CDR3 is built from 13 residues. The V and J ends lost 6 bases and 6 bases, in that order; junction bases with no gene match: 8. DNA of the CDR3: TGCGCCAGCAGACGGACTAGTACTGGCGAGCAGTACGTC. It is translated as CASRRTSTGEQYV.

In this sample, this clone turned up once. V gene TRBV18 combines with J gene TRBJ2-7; no clear D. Trimming took 2 bases from V and 2 from J, leaving 13 bases between them. This CDR3 has 15 residues. CDR1 is KGHSH, CDR2 LQKENI, per germline. The CDR3 loop is CASSPMTLPTYEQYF. The CDR3 nucleotides read TGTGCCAGCTCACCAATGACTCTCCCAACCTACGAGCAGTACTTC.

The gene calls are TRBV7-8 and TRBJ1-2, with D possibly TRBD1 on 5 matching bases. V lost 0 bases and J 8 bases, leaving 16 bases between the germline ends. From germline, CDR1 is SGHVS and CDR2 FQNEAQ. The CDR3 spans 15 residues. The CDR3 DNA reads as TGTGCCAGCAGCTTAGCGGCAACAGGCGTAACGGGCTACACCTTC. Translated: CASSLAATGVTGYTF. Looking up the rest from reference TRBV7-8 and TRBJ1-2 gives the full variable domain: GAGVSQSPRYKVAKRGQDVALRCDPISGHVSLFWYQQALGQGPEFLTYFQNEAQLDKSGLPSDRFFAERPEGSVSTLKIQRTQQEDSAVYLCASSLAATGVTGYTFGSGTRLTVV.

V is TRBV28 and J is TRBJ1-2; D may be TRBD1 (5 bases). Between the trimmed V and J ends, which lost 2 bases and 8 bases, there was a span of 12 bases. The length of the CDR3 is 13 residues. CDR1 and CDR2 from the germline V gene are MDHEN and SYDVKM. The chain's CDR3 is CASSLRGRAGYTF. DNA for the CDR3: TGTGCCAGCAGTTTAAGGGGCAGGGCCGGCTACACCTTC.

The rearrangement links TRBV28 to TRBJ2-1, with 11 bases identical to TRBD2. The CDR3 spans 15 residues. CDR1 MDHEN and CDR2 SYDVKM come from the germline V gene. V was clipped by 6 bases and J by 4 bases; unmatched bases: 5. The CDR3 region has the DNA TGTGCCAGCAGCTTTAGCGGGAGGGTGTACAATGAGCAGTTCTTC. Protein: CASSFSGRVYNEQFF.

The rearrangement uses TRBV5-5 and TRBJ2-7, with 10 bases identical to TRBD1. Germline trimming cut 4 bases from V and 3 bases from J; bases unmatched to any gene: 10. CDR3 size: 16 residues. The V gene's germline CDR1 is SGHKS and CDR2 YYEKEE (reference sequence). CDR3 amino acids: CASSPRPGTGDYEQYF. In DNA, the CDR3 is TGTGCCAGCAGCCCCAGGCCTGGGACAGGGGACTACGAGCAGTACTTC.

V and J are TRBV9 and TRBJ1-3; the match to TRBD1 covers 7 bases. CDR3 length equals 15 residues. With 4 bases clipped from V and 2 bases from J, the junction kept 6 bases outside the gene matches. CDR1 is SGDLS, CDR2 YYNGEE, per germline. The CDR3 DNA is TGTGCCAGCAGCACCCCCGGGACAGCTGGAAACACCATATATTTT. Its protein product is CASSTPGTAGNTIYF. Using reference TRBV9 and TRBJ1-3 for the parts outside the CDR3, the full variable domain is DSGVTQTPKHLITATGQRVTLRCSPRSGDLSVYWYQQSLDQGLQFLIQYYNGEERAKGNILERFSAQQFPDLHSELNLSSLELGDSALYFCASSTPGTAGNTIYFGEGSWLTVV.

V gene TRBV11-2 combines with J gene TRBJ2-2; weak D call: TRBD1 (6 bases). The CDR3 runs to 14 residues. The germline CDR1 and CDR2 sequences are SGHAT and FQNNGV. Trimming shortened V by 5 bases and J by 6 bases, and 13 bases separated the two germline ends. CDR3 bases: TGTGCCAGCAGCGAACAGGGTAGCCCCGGGGAGCTGTTTTTT. This sequence encodes CASSEQGSPGELFF.

The chain has TRBV7-2 and TRBJ2-1; TRBD2 aligns across 11 bases. CDR1 is SGHTA and CDR2 is FQGNSA in the germline V gene. The CDR3 runs to 18 residues. V was pared by 1 base and J by 0 bases, with 5 bases of the junction left unmatched. The CDR3 here is CASSLGFTSGSSYNEQFF. The CDR3 DNA reads as TGTGCCAGCAGCTTAGGATTTACTAGCGGGAGCTCCTACAATGAGCAGTTCTTC.

This rearrangement joins TRBV6-5 to TRBJ2-7; D possibly corresponds to TRBD2 (7 bases). Germline V gives CDR1 MNHEY, CDR2 SVGAGI. The V and J ends lost 2 bases and 6 bases respectively, with 17 bases between them. The CDR3 covers 15 residues. This CDR3 reads CASSYGGAPNLEQYV. The CDR3 DNA follows: TGTGCCAGCAGTTACGGGGGGGCTCCCAACCTCGAGCAGTACGTC.

The chain recombines TRBV28 with TRBJ2-2, with D possibly matching TRBD1 (6 bases). The CDR3 spans 16 residues. Trimming shortened V by 5 bases and J by 1 base, and 14 bases separated the two germline ends. CDR1 and CDR2 (germline): MDHEN, SYDVKM. CDR3 DNA: TGTGCCAGCAGTAGGTACAGGGCACTGAACACCGGGGAGCTGTTTTTT. Protein product: CASSRYRALNTGELFF. Full variable domain (remainder filled in from reference TRBV28 and TRBJ2-2): DVKVTQSSRYLVKRTGEKVFLECVQDMDHENMFWYRQDPGLGLRLIYFSYDVKMKEKGDIPEGYSVSREKKERFSLILESASTNQTSMYLCASSRYRALNTGELFFGEGSRLTVL.

The J gene is TRBJ2-5, the V gene TRBV30; possible D gene TRBD1, 6 bases. V was clipped by 3 bases and J by 2 bases, with 10 bases between them. From germline, CDR1 is GTSNPN and CDR2 SVGIG (reference sequence). This CDR3 is 13 amino acids long. CDR3: CAWRPRGQETQYF. The CDR3 DNA follows: TGTGCCTGGAGACCAAGGGGGCAAGAGACCCAGTACTTC.

This clone was detected only a few times. This sequence joins TRBV7-2 and TRBJ2-2, with D unclear. Germline CDR1 reads SGHTA; CDR2 reads FQGNSA. The CDR3 length is 14 residues. Trimming left V 8 bases short and J 1 base short, with 11 bases between. CDR3 nucleotide sequence: TGTGCCAGCGCTGGTTCCAGGAACACCGGGGAGCTGTTTTTT. Its protein product is CASAGSRNTGELFF.

The J gene is TRBJ1-5, the V gene TRBV28; TRBD1 agrees at 10 bases. Losses at the gene ends were 3 bases for V and 1 base for J; bases not matched to a gene: 9. Germline V gene lookup returns CDR1 MDHEN and CDR2 SYDVKM. The CDR3 is made up of 18 amino acids. The CDR3 coding sequence is TGTGCCAGCAGTTTCCCCAGGACAGGGGGTAACAGCAATCAGCCCCAGCATTTT. Its protein is CASSFPRTGGNSNQPQHF.

The chain joins TRBV7-6 to TRBJ2-4; 10 bases fit TRBD1. V lost 3 bases and J lost 2; bases outside the gene matches: 7. The CDR3 sequence is 17 residues long. In germline, CDR1 is SGHVS, CDR2 FNYEAQ. In DNA, the CDR3 is TGTGCCAGCAGCTTGGGACAGGGGATCTCTTCCAAAAACATTCAGTACTTC. This sequence encodes CASSLGQGISSKNIQYF.